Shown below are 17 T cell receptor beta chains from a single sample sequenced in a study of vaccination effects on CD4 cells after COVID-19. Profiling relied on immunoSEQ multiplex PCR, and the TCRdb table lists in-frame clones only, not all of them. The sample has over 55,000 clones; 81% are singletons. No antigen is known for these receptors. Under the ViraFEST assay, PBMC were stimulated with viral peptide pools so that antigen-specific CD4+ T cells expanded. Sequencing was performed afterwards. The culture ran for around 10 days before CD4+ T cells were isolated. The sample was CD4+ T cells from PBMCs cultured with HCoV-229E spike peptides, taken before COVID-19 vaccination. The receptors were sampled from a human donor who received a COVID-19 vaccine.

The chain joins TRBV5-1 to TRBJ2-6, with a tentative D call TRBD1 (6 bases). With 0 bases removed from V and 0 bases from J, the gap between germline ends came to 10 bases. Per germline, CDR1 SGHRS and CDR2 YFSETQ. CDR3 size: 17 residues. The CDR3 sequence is CASSLDVGGSGANVLTF. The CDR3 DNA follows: TGCGCCAGCAGCTTGGATGTAGGGGGCTCTGGGGCCAACGTCCTGACTTTC.

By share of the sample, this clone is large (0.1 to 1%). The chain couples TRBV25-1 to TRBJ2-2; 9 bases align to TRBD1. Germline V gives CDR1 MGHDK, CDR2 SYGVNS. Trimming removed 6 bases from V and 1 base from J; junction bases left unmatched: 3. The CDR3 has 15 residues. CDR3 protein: CASRPGQGNTGELFF. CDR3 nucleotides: TGTGCCAGCAGGCCGGGACAGGGGAACACCGGGGAGCTGTTTTTT.

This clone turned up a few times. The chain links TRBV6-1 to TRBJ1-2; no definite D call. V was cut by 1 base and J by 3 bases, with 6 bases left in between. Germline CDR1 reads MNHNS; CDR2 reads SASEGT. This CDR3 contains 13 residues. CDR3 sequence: CASSEVPYYGYTF. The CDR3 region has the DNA TGTGCCAGCAGTGAAGTCCCGTACTATGGCTACACCTTC.

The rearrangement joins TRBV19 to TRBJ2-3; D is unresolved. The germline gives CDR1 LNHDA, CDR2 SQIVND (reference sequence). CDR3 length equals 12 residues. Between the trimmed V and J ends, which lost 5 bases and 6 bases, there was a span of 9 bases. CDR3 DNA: TGTGCCAGTAGTCCCAGCAGGGATACGCAGTATTTT. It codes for CASSPSRDTQYF.

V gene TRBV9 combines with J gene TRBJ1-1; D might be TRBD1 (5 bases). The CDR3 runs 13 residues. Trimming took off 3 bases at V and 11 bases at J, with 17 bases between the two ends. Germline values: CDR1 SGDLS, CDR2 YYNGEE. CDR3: CASSDPSAPGAFF. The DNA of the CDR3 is TGTGCCAGCAGCGACCCCTCCGCCCCAGGGGCTTTCTTT. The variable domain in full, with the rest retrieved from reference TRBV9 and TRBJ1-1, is DSGVTQTPKHLITATGQRVTLRCSPRSGDLSVYWYQQSLDQGLQFLIQYYNGEERAKGNILERFSAQQFPDLHSELNLSSLELGDSALYFCASSDPSAPGAFFGQGTRLTVV.

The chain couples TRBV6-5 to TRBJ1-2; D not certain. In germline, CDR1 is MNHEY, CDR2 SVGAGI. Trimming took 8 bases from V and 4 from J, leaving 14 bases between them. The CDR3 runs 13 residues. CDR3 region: CASARAELYGYTF. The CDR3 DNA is TGTGCCAGCGCGAGAGCGGAACTCTATGGCTACACCTTC.

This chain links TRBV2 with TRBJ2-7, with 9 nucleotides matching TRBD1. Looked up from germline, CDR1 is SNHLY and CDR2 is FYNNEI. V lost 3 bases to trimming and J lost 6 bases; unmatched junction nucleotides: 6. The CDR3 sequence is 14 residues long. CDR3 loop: CASSESGQGSEQYV. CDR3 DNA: TGTGCCAGCAGTGAGTCGGGACAGGGATCCGAGCAGTACGTC.

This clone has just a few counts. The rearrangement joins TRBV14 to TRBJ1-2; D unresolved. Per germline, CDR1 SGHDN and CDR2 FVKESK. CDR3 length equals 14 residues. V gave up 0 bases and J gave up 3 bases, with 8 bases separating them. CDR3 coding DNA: TGTGCCAGCAGCCAAGAACCGGGCTACTATGGCTACACCTTC. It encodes CASSQEPGYYGYTF.

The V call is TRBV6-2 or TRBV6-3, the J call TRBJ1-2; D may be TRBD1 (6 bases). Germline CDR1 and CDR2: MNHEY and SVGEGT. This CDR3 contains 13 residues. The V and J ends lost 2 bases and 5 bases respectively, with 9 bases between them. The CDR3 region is CASSYDRPYGYTF. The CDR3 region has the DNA TGTGCCAGCAGTTACGACAGGCCGTATGGCTACACCTTC.

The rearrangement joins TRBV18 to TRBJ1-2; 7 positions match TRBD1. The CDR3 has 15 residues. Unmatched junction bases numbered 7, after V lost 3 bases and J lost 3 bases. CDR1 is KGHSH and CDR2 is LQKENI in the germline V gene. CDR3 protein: CASSPTTQGDYGYTF. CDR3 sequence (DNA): TGTGCCAGCTCACCGACTACTCAGGGGGACTATGGCTACACCTTC.

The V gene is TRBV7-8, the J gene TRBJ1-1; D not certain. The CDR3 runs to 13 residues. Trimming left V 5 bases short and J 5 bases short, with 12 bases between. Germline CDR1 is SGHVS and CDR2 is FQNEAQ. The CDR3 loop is CASSLSTGTEAFF. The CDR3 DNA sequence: TGTGCCAGCAGCCTCAGTACTGGGACTGAAGCTTTCTTT.

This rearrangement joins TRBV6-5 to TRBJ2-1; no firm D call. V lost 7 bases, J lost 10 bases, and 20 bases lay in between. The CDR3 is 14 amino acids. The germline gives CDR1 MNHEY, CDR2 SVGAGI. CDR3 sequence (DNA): TGTGCCAGCAACCCCGCGCCGGCTCGTTGGGAGCAGTTCTTC. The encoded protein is CASNPAPARWEQFF.

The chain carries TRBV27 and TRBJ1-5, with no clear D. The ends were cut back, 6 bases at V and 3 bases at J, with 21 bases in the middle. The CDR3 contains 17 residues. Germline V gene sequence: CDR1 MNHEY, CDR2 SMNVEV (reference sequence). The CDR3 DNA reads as TGTGCCAGCAGCCCCCGGGATTATACGCGGTACAATCAGCCCCAGCATTTT. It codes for CASSPRDYTRYNQPQHF.

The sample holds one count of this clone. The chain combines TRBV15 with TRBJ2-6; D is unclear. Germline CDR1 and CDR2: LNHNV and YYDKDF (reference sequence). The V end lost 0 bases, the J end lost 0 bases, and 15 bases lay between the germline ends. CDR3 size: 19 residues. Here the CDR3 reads CATSRDRVRSDSGANVLTF. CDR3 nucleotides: TGTGCCACCAGCAGAGATAGAGTCCGAAGCGACTCTGGGGCCAACGTCCTGACTTTC.

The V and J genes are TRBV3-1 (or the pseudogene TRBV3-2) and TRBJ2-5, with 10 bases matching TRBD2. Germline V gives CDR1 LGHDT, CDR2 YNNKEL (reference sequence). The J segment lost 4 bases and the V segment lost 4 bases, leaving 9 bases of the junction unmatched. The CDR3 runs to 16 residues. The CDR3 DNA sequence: TGTGCCAGCAGCCCTCGGAGAGCGGGGGGGCTAGAGACCCAGTACTTC. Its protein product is CASSPRRAGGLETQYF.

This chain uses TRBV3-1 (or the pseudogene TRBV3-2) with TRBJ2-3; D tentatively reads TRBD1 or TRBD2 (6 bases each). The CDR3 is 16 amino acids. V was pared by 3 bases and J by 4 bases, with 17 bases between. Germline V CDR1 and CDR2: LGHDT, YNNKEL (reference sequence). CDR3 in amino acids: CASSQNWGAGSDTQYF. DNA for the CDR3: TGTGCCAGCAGCCAGAACTGGGGGGCAGGGTCAGATACGCAGTATTTT.

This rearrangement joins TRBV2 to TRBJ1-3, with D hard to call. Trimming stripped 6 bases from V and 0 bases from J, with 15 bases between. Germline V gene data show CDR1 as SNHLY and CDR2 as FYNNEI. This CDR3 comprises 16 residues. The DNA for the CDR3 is TGTGCCAGCAGGCGAGGACTGGCAACCTCTGGAAACACCATATATTTT. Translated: CASRRGLATSGNTIYF.